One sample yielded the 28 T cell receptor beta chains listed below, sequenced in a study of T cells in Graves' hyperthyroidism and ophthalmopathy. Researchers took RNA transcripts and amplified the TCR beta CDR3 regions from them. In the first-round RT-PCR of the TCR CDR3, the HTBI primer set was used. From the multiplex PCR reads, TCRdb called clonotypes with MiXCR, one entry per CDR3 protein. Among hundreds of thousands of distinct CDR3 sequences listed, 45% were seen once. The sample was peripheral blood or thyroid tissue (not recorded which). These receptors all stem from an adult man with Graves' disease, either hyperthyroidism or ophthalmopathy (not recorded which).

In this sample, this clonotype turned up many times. CDR3 region: CASSTTGGTEAFF. CDR3 DNA: TGTGCCAGCAGCACGACAGGGGGAACTGAAGCTTTCTTT. The V and J genes are TRBV2 and TRBJ1-1; 9 nucleotides agree with TRBD1. CDR1 is SNHLY and CDR2 is FYNNEI in the germline V gene. After removal of 6 bases from V and 5 bases from J, the junction contained 4 bases not matched to a gene. This CDR3 has 13 residues.

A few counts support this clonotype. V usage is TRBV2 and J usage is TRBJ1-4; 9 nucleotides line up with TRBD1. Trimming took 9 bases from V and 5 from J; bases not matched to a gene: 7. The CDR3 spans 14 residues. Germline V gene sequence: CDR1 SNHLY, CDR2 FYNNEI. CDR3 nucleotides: TGTGCCAGTAGAAGGGACAGGGTGAATGAAAAACTGTTTTTT. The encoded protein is CASRRDRVNEKLFF.

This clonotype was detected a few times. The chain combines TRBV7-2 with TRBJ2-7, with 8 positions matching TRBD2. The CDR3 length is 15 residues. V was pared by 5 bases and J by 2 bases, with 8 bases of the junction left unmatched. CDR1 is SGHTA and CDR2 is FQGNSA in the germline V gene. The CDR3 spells CASSQTSAGPYEQYF. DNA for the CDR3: TGTGCCAGCAGCCAGACTAGCGCTGGACCCTACGAGCAGTACTTC.

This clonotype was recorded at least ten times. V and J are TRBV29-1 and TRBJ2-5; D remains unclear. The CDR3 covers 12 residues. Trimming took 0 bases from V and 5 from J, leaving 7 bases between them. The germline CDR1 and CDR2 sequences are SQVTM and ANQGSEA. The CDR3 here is CSVEERSETQYF. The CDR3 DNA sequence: TGCAGCGTTGAAGAACGTAGCGAGACCCAGTACTTC.

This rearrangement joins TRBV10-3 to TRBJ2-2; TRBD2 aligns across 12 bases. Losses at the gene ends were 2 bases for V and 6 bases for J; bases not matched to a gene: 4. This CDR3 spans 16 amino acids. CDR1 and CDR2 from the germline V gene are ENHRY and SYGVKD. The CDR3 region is CAISETSGGIAGELFF. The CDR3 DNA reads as TGTGCCATCAGTGAGACTAGCGGGGGGATTGCCGGGGAGCTGTTTTTT.

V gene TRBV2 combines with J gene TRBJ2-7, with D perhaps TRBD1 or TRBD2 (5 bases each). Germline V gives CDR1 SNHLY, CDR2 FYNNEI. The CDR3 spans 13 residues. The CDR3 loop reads CARGGGSSYEQYF. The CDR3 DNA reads TGTGCTAGAGGTGGGGGTAGCTCCTACGAGCAGTACTTC.

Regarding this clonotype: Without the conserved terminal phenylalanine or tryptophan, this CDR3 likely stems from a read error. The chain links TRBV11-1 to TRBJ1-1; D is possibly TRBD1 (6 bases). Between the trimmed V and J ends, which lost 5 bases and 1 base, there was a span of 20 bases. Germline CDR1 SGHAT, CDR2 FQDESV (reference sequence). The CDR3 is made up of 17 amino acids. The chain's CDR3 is CASSVEEETGWNTEAFL. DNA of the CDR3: TGTGCCAGCAGCGTTGAGGAGGAGACAGGATGGAACACTGAAGCTTTCCTT.

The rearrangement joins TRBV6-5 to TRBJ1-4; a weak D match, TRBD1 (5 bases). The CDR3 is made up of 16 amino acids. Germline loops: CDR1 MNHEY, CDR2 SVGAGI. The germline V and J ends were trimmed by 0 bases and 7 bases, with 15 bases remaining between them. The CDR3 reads CASSYSVVGAVEKLFF. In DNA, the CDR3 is TGTGCCAGCAGTTACTCGGTGGTAGGGGCGGTTGAAAAACTGTTTTTT.

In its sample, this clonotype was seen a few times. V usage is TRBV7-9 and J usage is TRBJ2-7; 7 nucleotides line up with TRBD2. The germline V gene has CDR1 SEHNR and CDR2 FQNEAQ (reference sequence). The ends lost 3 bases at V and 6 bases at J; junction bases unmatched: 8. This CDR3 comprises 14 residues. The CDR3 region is CASSLTSRGSEQYF. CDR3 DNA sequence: TGTGCCAGCAGCTTGACTAGCCGGGGTTCCGAGCAGTACTTC.

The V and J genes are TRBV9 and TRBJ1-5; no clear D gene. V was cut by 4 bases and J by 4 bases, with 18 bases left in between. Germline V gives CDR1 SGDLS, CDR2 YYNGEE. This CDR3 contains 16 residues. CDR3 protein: CASSQDRSGRNQPQHF. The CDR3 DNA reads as TGTGCCAGCAGCCAAGATCGCTCCGGGCGAAATCAGCCCCAGCATTTT.

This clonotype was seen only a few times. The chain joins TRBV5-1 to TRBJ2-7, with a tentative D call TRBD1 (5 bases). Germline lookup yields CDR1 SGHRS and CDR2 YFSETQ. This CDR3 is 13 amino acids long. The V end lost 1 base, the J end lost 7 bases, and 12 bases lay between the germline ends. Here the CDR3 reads CASSLHTSGEQYF. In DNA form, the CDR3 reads TGCGCCAGCAGCTTGCATACCTCAGGGGAGCAGTACTTC.

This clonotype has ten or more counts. The CDR3 region is CASSWTSQETQYF. In nucleotides, the CDR3 is TGTGCCAGCAGTTGGACTAGCCAAGAGACCCAGTACTTC. This rearrangement joins TRBV12-3 or TRBV12-4 to TRBJ2-5, with 7 bases identical to TRBD2. CDR3 length: 13 amino acids. V lost 4 bases and J lost 1; bases outside the gene matches: 0.

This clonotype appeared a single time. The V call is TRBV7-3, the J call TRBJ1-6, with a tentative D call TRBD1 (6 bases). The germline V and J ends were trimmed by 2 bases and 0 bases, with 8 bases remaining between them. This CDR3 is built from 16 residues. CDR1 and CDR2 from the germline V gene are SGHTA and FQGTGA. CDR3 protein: CASSLQGISYNSPLHF. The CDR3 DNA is TGTGCCAGCAGCTTACAGGGGATCTCCTATAATTCACCCCTCCACTTT.

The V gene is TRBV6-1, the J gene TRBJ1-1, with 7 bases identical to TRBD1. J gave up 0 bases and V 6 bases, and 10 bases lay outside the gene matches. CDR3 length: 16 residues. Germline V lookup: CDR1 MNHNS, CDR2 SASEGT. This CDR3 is CASSPGTALMNTEAFF. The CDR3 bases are TGTGCCAGCAGCCCCGGGACAGCCCTCATGAACACTGAAGCTTTCTTT.

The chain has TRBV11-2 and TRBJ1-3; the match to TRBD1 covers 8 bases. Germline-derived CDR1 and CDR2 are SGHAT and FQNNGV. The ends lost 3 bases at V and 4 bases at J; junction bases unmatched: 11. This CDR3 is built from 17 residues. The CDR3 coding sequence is TGTGCCAGCAGCTTGGCACCGACAGGGGCCGTGGGAAACACCATATATTTT. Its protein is CASSLAPTGAVGNTIYF.

The CDR3 is CASSDTGTRNQPQHF. The CDR3 DNA reads as TGCGCCAGCAGTGATACTGGGACACGCAATCAGCCCCAGCATTTT. The gene calls are TRBV10-2 and TRBJ1-5; D might be TRBD1 (6 bases). Germline values: CDR1 WSHSY, CDR2 SAAADI. The CDR3 loop spans 15 amino acids. The V gene lost 3 bases and the J gene lost 2 bases, with 11 bases spanning the gap.

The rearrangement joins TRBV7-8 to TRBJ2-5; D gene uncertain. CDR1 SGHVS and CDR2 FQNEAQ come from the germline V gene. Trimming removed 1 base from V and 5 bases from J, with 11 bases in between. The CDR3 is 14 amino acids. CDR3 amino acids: CASSLGSVVETQYF. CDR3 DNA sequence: TGTGCCAGCAGCTTAGGGAGTGTTGTCGAGACCCAGTACTTC.

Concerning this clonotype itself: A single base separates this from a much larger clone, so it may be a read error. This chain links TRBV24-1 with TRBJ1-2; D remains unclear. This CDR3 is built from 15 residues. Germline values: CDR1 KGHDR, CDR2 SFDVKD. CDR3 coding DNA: TGTGCCACCAGTGATCCTCGGACCGCTAACTATGGCCACACCTTC. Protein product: CATSDPRTANYGHTF.

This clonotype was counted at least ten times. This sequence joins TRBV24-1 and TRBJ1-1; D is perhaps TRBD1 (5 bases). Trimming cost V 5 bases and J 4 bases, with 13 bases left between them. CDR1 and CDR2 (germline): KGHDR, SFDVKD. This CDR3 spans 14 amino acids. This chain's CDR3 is CATSATGISTEAFF. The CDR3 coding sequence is TGTGCCACCAGTGCTACAGGAATAAGCACTGAAGCTTTCTTT.

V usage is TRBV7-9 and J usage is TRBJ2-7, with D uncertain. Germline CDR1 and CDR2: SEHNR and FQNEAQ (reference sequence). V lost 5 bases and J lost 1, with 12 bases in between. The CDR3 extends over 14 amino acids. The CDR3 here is CASSPMTLSYEQYF. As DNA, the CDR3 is TGTGCCAGCAGCCCGATGACCCTATCCTACGAGCAGTACTTC. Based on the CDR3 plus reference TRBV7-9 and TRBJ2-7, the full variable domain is DTGVSQNPRHKITKRGQNVTFRCDPISEHNRLYWYRQTLGQGPEFLTYFQNEAQLEKSRLLSDRFSAERPKGSFSTLEIQRTEQGDSAMYLCASSPMTLSYEQYFGPGTRLTVT.

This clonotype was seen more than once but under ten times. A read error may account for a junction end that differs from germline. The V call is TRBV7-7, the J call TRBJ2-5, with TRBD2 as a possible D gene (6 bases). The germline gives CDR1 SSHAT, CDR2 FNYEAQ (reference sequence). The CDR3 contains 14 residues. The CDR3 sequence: CASSSVGGAETQYF. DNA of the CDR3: TGTGCTAGCAGCTCAGTGGGAGGAGCGGAGACCCAGTACTTC.

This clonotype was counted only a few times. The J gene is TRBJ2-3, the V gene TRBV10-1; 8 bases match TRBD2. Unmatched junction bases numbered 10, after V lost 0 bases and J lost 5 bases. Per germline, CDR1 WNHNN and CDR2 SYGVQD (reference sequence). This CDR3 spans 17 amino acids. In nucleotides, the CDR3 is TGCGCCAGCAGTGAGTCTGGAGTCGGGACTAGTGGAGATACGCAGTATTTT. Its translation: CASSESGVGTSGDTQYF.

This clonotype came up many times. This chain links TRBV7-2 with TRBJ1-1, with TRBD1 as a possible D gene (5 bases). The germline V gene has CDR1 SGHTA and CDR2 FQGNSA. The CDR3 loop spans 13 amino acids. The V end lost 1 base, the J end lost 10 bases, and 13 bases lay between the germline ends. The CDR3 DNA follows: TGTGCCAGCAGCTTAGAAGCAGGGTTAGGAGCTTTCTTT. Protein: CASSLEAGLGAFF.

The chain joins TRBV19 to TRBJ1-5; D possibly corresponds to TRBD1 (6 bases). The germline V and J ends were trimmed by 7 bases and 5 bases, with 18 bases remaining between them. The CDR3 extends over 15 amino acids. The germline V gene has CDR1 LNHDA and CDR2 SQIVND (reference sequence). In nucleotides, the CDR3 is TGTGCCAGTACTTTTCGTGGACAGCCGGATCAGCCCCAGCATTTT. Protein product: CASTFRGQPDQPQHF.

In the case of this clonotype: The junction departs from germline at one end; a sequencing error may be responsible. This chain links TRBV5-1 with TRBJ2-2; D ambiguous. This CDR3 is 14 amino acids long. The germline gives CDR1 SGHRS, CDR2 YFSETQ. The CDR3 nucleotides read TGTGCCAGCAGTTTAGCTGGTAACACCGGGGAGCTGTTTTTT. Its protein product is CASSLAGNTGELFF.

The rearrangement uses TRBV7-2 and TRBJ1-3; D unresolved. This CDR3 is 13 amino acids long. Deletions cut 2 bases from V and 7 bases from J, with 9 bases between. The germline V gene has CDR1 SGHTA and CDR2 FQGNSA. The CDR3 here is CASSLPGLNTIYF. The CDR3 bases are TGTGCCAGCAGCTTACCGGGGTTGAACACCATATATTTT.

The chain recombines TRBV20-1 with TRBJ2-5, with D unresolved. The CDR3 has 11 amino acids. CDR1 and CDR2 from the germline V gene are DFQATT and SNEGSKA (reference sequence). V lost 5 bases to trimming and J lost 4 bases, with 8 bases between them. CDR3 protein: CSAGGVETQYF. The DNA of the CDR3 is TGCAGTGCTGGTGGGGTAGAGACCCAGTACTTC.

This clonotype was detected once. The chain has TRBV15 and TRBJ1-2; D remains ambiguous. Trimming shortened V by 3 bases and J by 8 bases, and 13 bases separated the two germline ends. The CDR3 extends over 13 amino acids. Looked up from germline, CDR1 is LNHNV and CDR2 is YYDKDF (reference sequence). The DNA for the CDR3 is TGTGCCACCAGCAGCTTGGATCGCCCGGGCTACACCTTC. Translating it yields CATSSLDRPGYTF.